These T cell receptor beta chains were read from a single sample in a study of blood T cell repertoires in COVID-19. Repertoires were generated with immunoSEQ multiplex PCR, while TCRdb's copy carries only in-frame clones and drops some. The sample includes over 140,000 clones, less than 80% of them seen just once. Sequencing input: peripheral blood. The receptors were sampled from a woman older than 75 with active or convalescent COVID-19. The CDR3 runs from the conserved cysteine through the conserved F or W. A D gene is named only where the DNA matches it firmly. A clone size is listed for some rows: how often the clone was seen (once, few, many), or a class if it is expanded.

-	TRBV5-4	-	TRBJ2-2	TGTGCCAGCAGCCCCCCGGGGGCGAACACCGGGGAGCTGTTTTTT	CASSPPGANTGELFF
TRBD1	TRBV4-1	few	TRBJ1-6	TGCGCCAGCAGCCAAGGGGGACAGACGCTCTATAATTCACCCCTCCACTTT	CASSQGGQTLYNSPLHF
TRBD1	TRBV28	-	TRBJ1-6	TGTGCCAGCAGTTCACGGACAGGTTCACCCCTCCACTTT	CASSSRTGSPLHF
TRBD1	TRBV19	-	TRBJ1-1	TGTGCCAGTAGTCTTACCGGGACAGGGTTAAATTTTGAAGCTTTCTTT	CASSLTGTGLNFEAFF
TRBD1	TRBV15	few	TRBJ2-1	TGTGCCACCAGCCGCCGCCTAGACAGGGGCTACAATGAGCAGTTCTTC	CATSRRLDRGYNEQFF
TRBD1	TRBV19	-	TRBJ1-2	TGTGCCAGTACTTGGGGAACAGGGGCGAAGATGGGCTACACCTTC	CASTWGTGAKMGYTF
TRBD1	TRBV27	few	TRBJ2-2	TGTGCCAGCAGTTTAGGTTGGACAGGGAATACGAACACCGGGGAGCTGTTTTTT	CASSLGWTGNTNTGELFF
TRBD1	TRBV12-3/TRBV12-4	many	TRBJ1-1	TGTGCCAGCAGGGACAGGGGCAAAGCTTTCTTT	CASRDRGKAFF
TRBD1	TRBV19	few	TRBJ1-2	TGTGCCAGTAGTATTAACAGGGGCCCGCGTGGTAACTATGGCTACACCTTC	CASSINRGPRGNYGYTF
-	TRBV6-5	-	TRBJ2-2	TGTGCCAGCAGACCGGGACATGCCGTGCCCGGGGAGCTGTTTTTT	CASRPGHAVPGELFF
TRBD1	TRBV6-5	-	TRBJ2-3	TGTGCCAGCAGTACAGGGGTAAATACGCAGTATTTT	CASSTGVNTQYF
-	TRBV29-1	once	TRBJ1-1	TGCAGCGTTGACCAGGGGCGACTAACTGAAGCTTTCTTT	CSVDQGRLTEAFF
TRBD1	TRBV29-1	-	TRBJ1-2	TGCAGCGGTGACAGGGATGGCTACACCTTC	CSGDRDGYTF
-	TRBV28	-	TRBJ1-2	TGTGCCAGCAGTCGCACCCCACTACCACAGGGCGCCCTAGCAGAGGGCTACACCTTC	CASSRTPLPQGALAEGYTF
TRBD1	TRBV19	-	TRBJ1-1	TGTGCCAGTATGGGAGGACAGGGATGGGCGAACACTGAAGCTTTCTTT	CASMGGQGWANTEAFF
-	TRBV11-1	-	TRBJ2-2	TGTGCCAGCAGCTTAGTCAGGGACACCGGGGAGCTGTTTTTT	CASSLVRDTGELFF
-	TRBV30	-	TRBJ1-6	TGTGCCTGGAGTTCCGGGGGTTCAGGATATAATTCACCCCTCCACTTT	CAWSSGGSGYNSPLHF
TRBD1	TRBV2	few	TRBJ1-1	TGTGCCAGCAGTGTAGGGACAGAGAACACTGAAGCTTTCTTT	CASSVGTENTEAFF
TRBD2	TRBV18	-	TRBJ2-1	TGTGCCAGCTCACCGAGCCGGGGGGGCTACAATGAGCAGTTCTTC	CASSPSRGGYNEQFF
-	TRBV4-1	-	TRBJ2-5	TGCGCCAGCAGCCCGACTACCGCGGAGACCCAGTACTTC	CASSPTTAETQYF
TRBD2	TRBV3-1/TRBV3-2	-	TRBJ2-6	TGTGCCAGCAGGGCTAGCGGGACCTCTGGGGCCAACGTCCTGACTTTC	CASRASGTSGANVLTF
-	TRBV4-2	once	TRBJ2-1	TGTGCCAGCAGCCAAGGGGTACAGGCCCTTGCTGAGCAGTTCTTC	CASSQGVQALAEQFF
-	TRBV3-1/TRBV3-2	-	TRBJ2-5	TGTGCCAGCAGCCAGGCCGGGACAAATCAAGAGACCCAGTACTTC	CASSQAGTNQETQYF
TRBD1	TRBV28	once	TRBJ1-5	TGTGCCAGCAGTTTCTATTGGGGGCAGGGGGGAAATCAGCCCCAGCATTTT	CASSFYWGQGGNQPQHF
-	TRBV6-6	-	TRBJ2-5	TGTGCCAGCAACGACAGACAAGAGACCCAGTACTTC	CASNDRQETQYF
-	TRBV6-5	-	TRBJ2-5	TGTGCCAGCTCCAAGGGGTCGACCCAGTACTTC	CASSKGSTQYF
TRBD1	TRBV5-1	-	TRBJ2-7	TGCGCCAGCAGCTTCGGACAGGGTTCCTACGAGCAGTACTTC	CASSFGQGSYEQYF
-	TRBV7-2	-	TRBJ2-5	TGTGCCAGCAGCACCATAGGGGGAAGAGAGACCCAGTACTTC	CASSTIGGRETQYF
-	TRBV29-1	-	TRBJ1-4	TGCAGCGCGGGGGGGGCGAGAACTAATGAAAAACTGTTTTTT	CSAGGARTNEKLFF
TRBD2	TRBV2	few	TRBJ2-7	TGTGCCAGCAGGCGGGGACTAGCGGAACACGAGCAGTACTTC	CASRRGLAEHEQYF
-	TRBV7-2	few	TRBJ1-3	TGTGCCAGCAGCCCTGCCGGGACACATGGAAACACCATATATTTT	CASSPAGTHGNTIYF
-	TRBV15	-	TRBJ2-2	TGTGCCACCAGCAGGCAGAGGACCGGGGAGCTGTTTTTT	CATSRQRTGELFF
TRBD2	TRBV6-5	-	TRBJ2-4	TGTGCCAGCACCCCGGAGCGGGGTGGGTACATTCAGTACTTC	CASTPERGGYIQYF
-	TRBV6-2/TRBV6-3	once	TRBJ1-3	TGTGCCAGCAGTACCGCCGGGGGCTCTGGAAACACCATATATTTT	CASSTAGGSGNTIYF
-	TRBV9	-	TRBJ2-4	TGTGCCAGCAGCGAGGAACCGGGACAAGCCAAAAACATTCAGTACTTC	CASSEEPGQAKNIQYF
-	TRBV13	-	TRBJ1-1	TGTGCCAGCAGCTTCCGCTCGGGAGGCACTGAAGCTTTCTTT	CASSFRSGGTEAFF
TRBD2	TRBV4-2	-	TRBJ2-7	TGTGCCAGCAGCCAAGAGTCTAGCGGGGGATACGAGCAGTACTTC	CASSQESSGGYEQYF
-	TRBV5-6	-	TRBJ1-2	TGTGCCAGCAGCTTGGGGTTGCGCCGTGAGTCCTACACCTTC	CASSLGLRRESYTF
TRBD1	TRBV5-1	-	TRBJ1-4	TGCGCCAGCAGCTTGGCGACAGGGTTCAATGAAAAACTGTTTTTT	CASSLATGFNEKLFF
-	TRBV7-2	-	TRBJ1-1	TGTGCCAGCAGCTCGATCTCTACAGACGGGAACACTGAAGCTTTCTTT	CASSSISTDGNTEAFF
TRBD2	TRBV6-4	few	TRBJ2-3	TGTGCCAGCAGTGACTCGGGCGGGGGGGCCACAGATACGCAGTATTTT	CASSDSGGGATDTQYF
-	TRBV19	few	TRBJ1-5	TGTGCCAGTAGTATCAGGGGAAACAATTTCAATCAGCCCCAGCATTTT	CASSIRGNNFNQPQHF
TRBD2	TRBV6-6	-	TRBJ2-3	TGTGCCAGCAGTCCGCGTCCAGCGGGGGTCCAAAGAAATACGCAGTATTTT	CASSPRPAGVQRNTQYF
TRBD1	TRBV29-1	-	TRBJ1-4	TGCAGCGTAGGGGGCGGAACTAATGAAAAACTGTTTTTT	CSVGGGTNEKLFF
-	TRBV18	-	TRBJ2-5	TGTGCCAGCTCACCATTCGAAAACCGAGACATTGGTTTGCAAGAGACCCAGTACTTC	CASSPFENRDIGLQETQYF
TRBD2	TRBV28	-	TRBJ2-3	TGTGCCAGCAGTGCACAACTAGCGGGGCAGTATTTT	CASSAQLAGQYF
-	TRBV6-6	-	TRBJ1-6	TGTGCCAGCACTATACAGAATAATTCACCCCTCCACTTT	CASTIQNNSPLHF
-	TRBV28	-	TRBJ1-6	TGTGCCAGCAGTTTAGGGGGGATTGAGTCACCCCTCCACTTT	CASSLGGIESPLHF
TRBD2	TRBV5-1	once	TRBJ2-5	TGCGCAACCAGCGGATCCAGCGGGGGCTACTTGGAGACCCAGTACTTC	CATSGSSGGYLETQYF
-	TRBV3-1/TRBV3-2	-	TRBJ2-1	TGTGCCAGCAGCCACAGGGGTAGCTCCTACAATGAGCAGTTCTTC	CASSHRGSSYNEQFF
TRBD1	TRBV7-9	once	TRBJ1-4	TGTGCCAGCAGCTTAGGGGACAGGGGAGCTAATGAAAAACTGTTTTTT	CASSLGDRGANEKLFF
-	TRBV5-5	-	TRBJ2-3	TGTGCCAGCAGCTCCCCCTTCAGGGATCCGGCAGATACGCAGTATTTT	CASSSPFRDPADTQYF
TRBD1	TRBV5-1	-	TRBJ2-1	TGCGCCAGCAGCGCGACAGGGGTCAATGAGCAGTTCTTC	CASSATGVNEQFF
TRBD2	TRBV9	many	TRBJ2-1	TGTGCCAGCACCTTTGGAGGGACTAGGGGCGGTGAGCAGTTCTTC	CASTFGGTRGGEQFF
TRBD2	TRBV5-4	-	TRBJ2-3	TGTGCCAGCAGCCCGATCTGGCGGGGGGAATCGGATACGCAGTATTTT	CASSPIWRGESDTQYF
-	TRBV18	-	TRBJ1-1	TGTGCCAGCTCCCCACGGGGCTTGGACGGTGAAGCTTTCTTT	CASSPRGLDGEAFF
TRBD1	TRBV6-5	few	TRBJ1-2	TGTGCCAGCAGCCTACAGGGGGCGGTTTATGGCTACACCTTC	CASSLQGAVYGYTF
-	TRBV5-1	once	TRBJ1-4	TGCGCCAGCAGATTACAGGGCACTAATGAAAAACTGTTTTTT	CASRLQGTNEKLFF
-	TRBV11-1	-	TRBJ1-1	TGTGCCAGCAGCTTAGGAGGGATCAACACTGAAGCTTTCTTT	CASSLGGINTEAFF